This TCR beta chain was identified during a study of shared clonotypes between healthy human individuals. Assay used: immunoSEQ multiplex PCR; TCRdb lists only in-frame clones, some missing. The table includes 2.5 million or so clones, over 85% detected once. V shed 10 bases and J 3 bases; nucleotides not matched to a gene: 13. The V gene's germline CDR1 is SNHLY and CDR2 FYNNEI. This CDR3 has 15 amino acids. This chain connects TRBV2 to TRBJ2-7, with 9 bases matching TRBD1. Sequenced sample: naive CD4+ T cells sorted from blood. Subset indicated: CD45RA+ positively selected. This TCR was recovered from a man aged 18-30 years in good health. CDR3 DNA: TGTGCCACCCGAGCACAAGGACAGGGGAACTACGAGCAGTACTTC. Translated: CATRAQGQGNYEQYF.